This TCR beta chain was sequenced for a study of shared clonotypes between healthy human individuals. Study context: The plates for each donor numbered three CD4 naive, three CD4 memory, two CD8 naive and one CD8 memory. Whole-study results and caveats: Clonotypes not shared had lower generation probabilities than those common to all four donors.

Using approximately 200 ng DNA, approximately 30,000 T cell genomes, the sorted-subset replicate PCRs were run. The table came from immunoSEQ multiplex PCR; TCRdb's copy has only in-frame clones and leaves some out. The sample yields around 2,000,000 clones, approximately 94% seen once. The germline gives CDR1 MNHEY, CDR2 SMNVEV (reference sequence). The CDR3 spans 16 residues. V lost 2 bases and J 1 base, leaving 13 bases between the germline ends. This clone was picked up one time. Its antigen is not identified. CD8 cells classed as naive were CD45RO-negative and positively selected for CCR7, excluding terminally differentiated effector memory CD45RA+ cells. Healthy adults negative for HIV, lacking recent acute infections or vaccinations, served as donors.

The chain carries TRBV27 and TRBJ2-3, with D unresolved. Sequencing input: naive CD8+ T cells from PBMCs. The receptor was derived from a man between 18 and 29 years old in good health. Some clones in this sample may be carry-over from other donors' samples. The CDR3 is CASSLLTTWGTDTQYF. The CDR3 DNA is TGTGCCAGCAGTTTACTAACTACGTGGGGCACAGATACGCAGTATTTT.